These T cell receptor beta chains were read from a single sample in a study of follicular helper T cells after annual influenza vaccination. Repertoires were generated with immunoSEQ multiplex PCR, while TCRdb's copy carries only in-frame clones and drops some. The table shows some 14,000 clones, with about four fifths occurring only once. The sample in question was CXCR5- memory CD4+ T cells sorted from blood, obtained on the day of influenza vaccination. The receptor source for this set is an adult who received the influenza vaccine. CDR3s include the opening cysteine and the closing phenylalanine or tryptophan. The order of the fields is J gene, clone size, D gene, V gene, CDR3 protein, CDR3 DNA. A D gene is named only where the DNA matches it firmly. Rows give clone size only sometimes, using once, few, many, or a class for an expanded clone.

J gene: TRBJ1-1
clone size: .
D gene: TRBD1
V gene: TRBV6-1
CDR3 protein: CASSVPDRGFMIEAFF
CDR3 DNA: TGTGCCAGCAGTGTCCCGGACAGGGGATTTATGATTGAAGCTTTCTTT

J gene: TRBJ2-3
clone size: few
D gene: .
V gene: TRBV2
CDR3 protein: CASKFSVLDTQYF
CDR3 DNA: TGTGCCAGCAAGTTTAGCGTCCTGGATACGCAGTATTTT

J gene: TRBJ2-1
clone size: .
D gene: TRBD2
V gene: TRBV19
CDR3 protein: CASSYGGGLYNEQFF
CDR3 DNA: TGTGCCAGTAGTTACGGGGGGGGCCTATACAATGAGCAGTTCTTC

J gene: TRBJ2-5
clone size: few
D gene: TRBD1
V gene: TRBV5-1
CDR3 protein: CASSLGDRGLETQYF
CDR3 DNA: TGCGCCAGCAGCTTGGGGGACAGGGGGCTAGAGACCCAGTACTTC

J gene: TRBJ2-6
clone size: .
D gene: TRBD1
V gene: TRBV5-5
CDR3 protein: CASSFRGQNSGANVLTF
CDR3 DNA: TGTGCCAGCAGCTTCAGGGGGCAGAACTCTGGGGCCAACGTCCTGACTTTC

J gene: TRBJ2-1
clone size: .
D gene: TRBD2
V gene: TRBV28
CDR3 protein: CASSPSGGNYNEQFF
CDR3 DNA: TGTGCCAGCAGCCCTAGCGGGGGGAATTACAATGAGCAGTTCTTC

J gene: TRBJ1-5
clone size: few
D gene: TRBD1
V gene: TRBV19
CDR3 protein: CASSTRGTGSQPQHF
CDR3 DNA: TGTGCCAGTAGTACGAGAGGGACAGGGAGTCAGCCCCAGCATTTT

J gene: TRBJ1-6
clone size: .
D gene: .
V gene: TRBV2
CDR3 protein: CASSEWRVTNSPLHF
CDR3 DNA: TGTGCCAGCAGTGAATGGAGGGTCACTAATTCACCCCTCCACTTT

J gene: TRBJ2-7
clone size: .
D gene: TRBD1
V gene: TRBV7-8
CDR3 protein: CASSLLGQGNSYEQYF
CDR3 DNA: TGTGCCAGCAGCTTATTGGGACAGGGGAACTCCTACGAGCAGTACTTC

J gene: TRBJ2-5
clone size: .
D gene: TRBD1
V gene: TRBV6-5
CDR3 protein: CASRGQGAEQYF
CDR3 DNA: TGTGCCAGCAGGGGACAGGGGGCCGAACAGTACTTC

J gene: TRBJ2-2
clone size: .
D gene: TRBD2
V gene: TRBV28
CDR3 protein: CASRRGLAGTGELFF
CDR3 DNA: TGTGCCAGCAGGCGGGGACTAGCCGGCACCGGGGAGCTGTTTTTT

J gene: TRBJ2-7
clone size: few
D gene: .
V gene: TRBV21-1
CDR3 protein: CASSNLTSRTEYEQYF
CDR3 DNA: TGTGCCAGCAGCAACTTAACTAGCCGAACTGAATACGAGCAGTACTTC

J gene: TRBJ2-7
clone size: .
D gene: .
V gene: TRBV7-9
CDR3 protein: CASSLSGTSYEQYF
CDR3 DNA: TGTGCCAGCAGCCTCTCCGGGACTTCCTACGAGCAGTACTTC

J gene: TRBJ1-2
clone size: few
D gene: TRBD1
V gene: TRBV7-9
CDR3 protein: CASSSGQLYGYTF
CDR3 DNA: TGTGCCAGCAGCTCGGGACAGCTCTATGGCTACACCTTC